The T cell receptor beta chain described here comes from a study of T cell changes during pregnancy in multiple sclerosis. Germline V lookup: CDR1 MGHRA, CDR2 YSYEKL. This CDR3 comprises 18 residues. With V trimmed by 3 bases and J by 2 bases, 10 bases remained unmatched. Libraries were prepared by immunoSEQ multiplex PCR; TCRdb keeps only in-frame clonotypes and omits some of them. Seen here are 50,000 or so clones, 95% observed once, and the top ten hold over 4.5%. The clonotype comes from a female donor with multiple sclerosis, enrolled in a pregnancy study. The chain carries TRBV4-1 and TRBJ2-1; 10 bases align to TRBD2. This material consisted of CD8+ T cells from peripheral blood mononuclear cells, taken in the first trimester of pregnancy. The CDR3: CASSHLTSGTSAYNEQFF. The CDR3 DNA is TGCGCCAGCAGCCACCTAACTTCCGGGACTAGCGCCTACAATGAGCAGTTCTTC.